Each of the 32 T cell receptor beta chains below was sequenced from the same sample in a study of shared T cell receptors in the human thymus. The repertoire was sequenced with immunoSEQ multiplex PCR; TCRdb's copy has only in-frame clones and lacks some. This sample has about 380,000 clones, with approximately 95% found just once. Sequencing used thymocytes. The receptors shown here come from a human donor.

The genes are TRBV5-6 and TRBJ2-1, with TRBD2 matching over 11 bases. Looked up from germline, CDR1 is SGHDT and CDR2 is YYEEEE. J was trimmed by 7 bases and V by 6 bases; bases with no gene match: 18. This CDR3 has 18 amino acids. This CDR3 reads CASTGTSGLEQGSNEQFF. CDR3 nucleotides: TGTGCCAGCACCGGGACTAGCGGACTCGAGCAGGGTAGTAATGAGCAGTTCTTC.

The rearrangement uses TRBV5-1 and TRBJ2-2, with 16 bases identical to TRBD2. V shed 4 bases and J 3 bases; nucleotides not matched to a gene: 6. CDR1 and CDR2 from the germline V gene are SGHRS and YFSETQ. The CDR3 has 18 residues. Here the CDR3 DNA reads TGCGCCAGCAGCCACCCGGGACTAGCGGGAGGGGACACCGGGGAGCTGTTTTTT. As protein: CASSHPGLAGGDTGELFF.

The chain joins TRBV28 to TRBJ2-4; tentatively, D is TRBD1 (6 bases). Trimming cost V 2 bases and J 8 bases, with 25 bases left between them. Germline CDR1 reads MDHEN; CDR2 reads SYDVKM. CDR3 length equals 18 residues. The CDR3 sequence is CASSLEMVVQGQRDIQYF. The CDR3 DNA reads as TGTGCCAGCAGTTTAGAAATGGTTGTGCAGGGACAACGGGACATTCAGTACTTC.

The gene calls are TRBV5-1 and TRBJ2-5; 8 nucleotides line up with TRBD2. The CDR3 is 15 amino acids. The germline V gene encodes CDR1 SGHRS and CDR2 YFSETQ. V was clipped by 0 bases and J by 1 base; unmatched bases: 2. The CDR3 sequence is CASSLELAVQETQYF. DNA for the CDR3: TGCGCCAGCAGCTTGGAACTAGCGGTCCAAGAGACCCAGTACTTC.

The rearrangement joins TRBV6-1 to TRBJ1-5, with D unclear. The V end lost 4 bases, the J end lost 5 bases, and 6 bases lay between the germline ends. The CDR3 totals 12 residues. CDR1 MNHNS and CDR2 SASEGT come from the germline V gene. CDR3 region: CASSAEDQPQHF. CDR3 bases: TGTGCCAGCAGTGCAGAGGATCAGCCCCAGCATTTT.

V and J are TRBV19 and TRBJ2-7; the match to TRBD1 covers 7 bases. This CDR3 is built from 13 residues. V shed 5 bases and J 3 bases; nucleotides not matched to a gene: 4. CDR1 is LNHDA and CDR2 is SQIVND in the germline V gene (reference sequence). CDR3 region: CASSPQGIYEQYF. The CDR3 nucleotides are TGTGCCAGTAGTCCACAGGGGATCTACGAGCAGTACTTC.

The chain recombines TRBV28 with TRBJ1-2, with unresolved D. V was trimmed by 2 bases and J by 1 base, leaving 11 bases between them. CDR3 length: 15 amino acids. Germline values: CDR1 MDHEN, CDR2 SYDVKM. The CDR3 DNA sequence: TGTGCCAGCAGTTTAACGCCAAGGATTAACTATGGCTACACCTTC. It specifies CASSLTPRINYGYTF.

The chain employs TRBV7-2 and TRBJ1-2, with 10 bases that match TRBD1. The CDR3 contains 18 residues. Losses at the gene ends were 5 bases for V and 3 bases for J; bases not matched to a gene: 15. CDR1 and CDR2 from the germline V gene are SGHTA and FQGNSA. Written as DNA, the CDR3 is TGTGCCAGCAGCCCCACGACAGGGGGCTCGGGCAAGTACTATGGCTACACCTTC. Encoded protein: CASSPTTGGSGKYYGYTF. Looking up the rest from reference TRBV7-2 and TRBJ1-2 gives the full variable domain: GAGVSQSPSNKVTEKGKDVELRCDPISGHTALYWYRQSLGQGLEFLIYFQGNSAPDKSGLPSDRFSAERTGGSVSTLTIQRTQQEDSAVYLCASSPTTGGSGKYYGYTFGSGTRLTVV.

The CDR3 loop is CASSPPVVLAGATDTQYF. The CDR3 coding sequence is TGTGCCAGCTCACCACCGGTGGTTTTAGCGGGAGCCACAGATACGCAGTATTTT. The J gene is TRBJ2-3, the V gene TRBV18; 9 nucleotides line up with TRBD2. Trimming removed 0 bases from V and 2 bases from J; junction bases left unmatched: 9. The length of the CDR3 is 18 residues. Germline V gene data show CDR1 as KGHSH and CDR2 as LQKENI.

V and J are TRBV6-1 and TRBJ1-3, with D unclear. Trimming stripped 6 bases from V and 1 base from J, with 10 bases between. This CDR3 contains 14 residues. Germline CDR1 MNHNS, CDR2 SASEGT. CDR3 DNA sequence: TGTGCCAGCAGGGAGACCATTTCTGGAAACACCATATATTTT. Translation gives CASRETISGNTIYF.

The chain links TRBV27 to TRBJ2-2; D unresolved. The CDR3 sequence is 17 residues long. CDR1 is MNHEY and CDR2 is SMNVEV in the germline V gene (reference sequence). V shed 5 bases and J shed 1 base, with 17 bases lying between them. This CDR3 reads CASSTLAPPQNTGELFF. Here the CDR3 DNA reads TGTGCCAGCAGTACCTTGGCCCCACCCCAGAACACCGGGGAGCTGTTTTTT.

In this sample, this clone turned up once. The rearrangement links TRBV6-5 to TRBJ2-7; perhaps TRBD2 as D (6 bases). This CDR3 has 13 residues. Germline-derived CDR1 and CDR2 are MNHEY and SVGAGI. Between the trimmed V and J ends, which lost 6 bases and 0 bases, there was a span of 9 bases. CDR3 sequence: CASRERASYEQYF. The CDR3 bases are TGTGCCAGCAGGGAGCGGGCCTCCTACGAGCAGTACTTC.

The chain couples TRBV28 to TRBJ1-2; D unclear. CDR1 and CDR2 from the germline V gene are MDHEN and SYDVKM. The CDR3 is made up of 14 amino acids. The ends were cut back, 2 bases at V and 7 bases at J, with 14 bases in the middle. CDR3 DNA sequence: TGTGCCAGCAGTTTAAGGACCACCTCGGGTGGCTACACCTTC. It yields the protein CASSLRTTSGGYTF.

This rearrangement joins TRBV5-4 to TRBJ1-2; 8 bases are shared with TRBD1. The V gene's germline CDR1 is SGHNT and CDR2 YYREEE (reference sequence). The V and J ends lost 3 bases and 2 bases, in that order; junction bases with no gene match: 6. This CDR3 contains 15 residues. CDR3 loop: CASSSDRAGNYGYTF. The DNA of the CDR3 is TGTGCCAGCAGCTCGGACAGGGCTGGCAACTATGGCTACACCTTC.

V and J are TRBV29-1 and TRBJ2-2; D not resolved. CDR1 is SQVTM and CDR2 is ANQGSEA in the germline V gene. The CDR3 spans 16 residues. Trimming took off 5 bases at V and 0 bases at J, with 16 bases between the two ends. CDR3 coding DNA: TGCAGCGTTACAGAGAGTGCACAGACGAACACCGGGGAGCTGTTTTTT. As protein: CSVTESAQTNTGELFF.

The chain couples TRBV27 to TRBJ2-1, with 7 positions matching TRBD2. V gave up 7 bases and J gave up 3 bases; unmatched junction bases: 15. This CDR3 region has 17 residues. The germline CDR1 and CDR2 sequences are MNHEY and SMNVEV (reference sequence). As DNA, the CDR3 is TGTGCCAGCACGGGGGTGCCCCGCGGGAGACTCTACAATGAGCAGTTCTTC. Its protein is CASTGVPRGRLYNEQFF.

This clone was found a few times. V and J are TRBV7-2 and TRBJ1-2, with no clear D. CDR1 and CDR2 (germline): SGHTA, FQGNSA. V was shortened by 5 bases and J by 3 bases, with 4 bases between the two germline ends. This CDR3 has 11 residues. The DNA for the CDR3 is TGTGCCAGCAGCCCGTACTATGGCTACACCTTC. Encoded protein: CASSPYYGYTF.

The CDR3 DNA sequence: TGTGCCAGCAGCCAGGGACTAGCAAGAGACAATGAGCAGTTCTTC. It yields the protein CASSQGLARDNEQFF. The rearrangement links TRBV11-3 to TRBJ2-1; 9 bases line up with TRBD2. J lost 5 bases, V lost 5 bases, and 7 bases had no gene match. CDR1 SGHNT and CDR2 YENEEA come from the germline V gene. The CDR3 consists of 15 residues.

The chain couples TRBV14 to TRBJ2-5, with 7 bases aligning to TRBD1. The CDR3 totals 18 residues. Germline loops: CDR1 SGHDN, CDR2 FVKESK. The J segment lost 2 bases and the V segment lost 2 bases, leaving 14 bases of the junction unmatched. Written as DNA, the CDR3 is TGTGCCAGCAGCCAACTTCTCAGGACAGGACCCATACAAGAGACCCAGTACTTC. Encoded protein: CASSQLLRTGPIQETQYF.

This clone was observed a single time. V gene TRBV14 combines with J gene TRBJ2-1; weak D call: TRBD1 (5 bases). The CDR3 length is 17 residues. Germline V lookup: CDR1 SGHDN, CDR2 FVKESK. The germline V and J ends were trimmed by 0 bases and 0 bases, with 12 bases remaining between them. The CDR3 spells CASSQDKRTNSYNEQFF. The CDR3 nucleotides read TGTGCCAGCAGCCAAGATAAGAGGACAAACTCCTACAATGAGCAGTTCTTC.

The CDR3 DNA reads as TGCAGCGTTGAAGATCATCGGGGGACCACAGATACGCAGTATTTT. Translated: CSVEDHRGTTDTQYF. This chain connects TRBV29-1 to TRBJ2-3; tentatively, D is TRBD2 (6 bases). V was clipped by 0 bases and J by 2 bases, with 12 bases between them. CDR1 and CDR2 (germline): SQVTM, ANQGSEA. This CDR3 is built from 15 residues.

V gene TRBV7-3 combines with J gene TRBJ1-1; D might be TRBD1 (5 bases). Trimming cost V 3 bases and J 1 base, with 12 bases left between them. CDR1 SGHTA and CDR2 FQGTGA come from the germline V gene. CDR3 length equals 15 residues. For the CDR3, the DNA is TGTGCCAGCAGCTTTTCGGGGCGATGGAACACTGAAGCTTTCTTT. Its translation is CASSFSGRWNTEAFF.

The chain uses TRBV13 and TRBJ2-7; 7 bases fit TRBD2. With V trimmed by 0 bases and J by 3 bases, 5 bases remained unmatched. Germline assignment: CDR1 PRHDT and CDR2 FYEKMQ (reference sequence). CDR3 length: 15 residues. The chain's CDR3 is CASSLGWLADYEQYF. The CDR3, as DNA: TGTGCCAGCAGCTTAGGTTGGCTAGCGGACTACGAGCAGTACTTC.

In this sample, this clone turned up once. This chain connects TRBV30 to TRBJ1-5; D uncertain. Germline assignment: CDR1 GTSNPN and CDR2 SVGIG (reference sequence). V gave up 0 bases and J gave up 1 base, with 7 bases separating them. This CDR3 region has 14 residues. The CDR3 here is CAWSVPVSNQPQHF. In DNA form, the CDR3 reads TGTGCCTGGAGTGTACCAGTAAGCAATCAGCCCCAGCATTTT.

The rearrangement links TRBV7-9 to TRBJ1-2; D unclear. The length of the CDR3 is 16 residues. From germline, CDR1 is SEHNR and CDR2 FQNEAQ (reference sequence). The V end was cut by 5 bases, the J end by 0 bases, with 16 bases between. In DNA form, the CDR3 reads TGTGCCAGCAGCCATGTGGGCTCGATTACTAACTATGGCTACACCTTC. This sequence encodes CASSHVGSITNYGYTF.

The J gene is TRBJ2-3, the V gene TRBV7-9, with 7 bases fitting TRBD2. CDR1 and CDR2 (germline): SEHNR, FQNEAQ (reference sequence). V was pared by 2 bases and J by 8 bases, with 16 bases of the junction left unmatched. This CDR3 contains 17 residues. In DNA, the CDR3 is TGTGCCAGCAGCTTACGTAACTTGATCCGCGGGAGTCCTACGCAGTATTTT. This codes for CASSLRNLIRGSPTQYF.

The chain recombines TRBV5-1 with TRBJ1-1; 9 nucleotides match TRBD1. The V gene's germline CDR1 is SGHRS and CDR2 YFSETQ. The CDR3 spans 15 residues. With 3 bases clipped from V and 4 bases from J, the junction kept 7 bases outside the gene matches. Written as DNA, the CDR3 is TGCGCCAGCAGCTCGGGGACAGGGTTAATCACTGAAGCTTTCTTT. Translating it yields CASSSGTGLITEAFF.

In DNA form, the CDR3 reads TGTGCCAGCAGCCCTTTGCCCGGGGGGCCCAGCTCCTACAATGAGCAGTTCTTC. Amino acid sequence: CASSPLPGGPSSYNEQFF. This rearrangement joins TRBV5-4 to TRBJ2-1; TRBD2 is a possible D gene (7 bases). The CDR3 is made up of 18 amino acids. Germline CDR1 reads SGHNT; CDR2 reads YYREEE (reference sequence). V lost 4 bases to trimming and J lost 0 bases, with 20 bases between them.

The CDR3 DNA follows: TGTGCCTGGATTCCCGTGACAGGGCGGGCCAACTACGAGCAGTACTTC. Translated: CAWIPVTGRANYEQYF. The V gene is TRBV30, the J gene TRBJ2-7; 7 nucleotides match TRBD1. J gave up 3 bases and V 4 bases, and 15 bases lay outside the gene matches. Looked up from germline, CDR1 is GTSNPN and CDR2 is SVGIG (reference sequence). The CDR3 contains 16 residues. The whole variable domain, remainder taken from reference TRBV30 and TRBJ2-7, is SQTIHQWPATLVQPVGSPLSLECTVEGTSNPNLYWYRQAAGRGLQLLFYSVGIGQISSEVPQNLSASRPQDRQFILSSKKLLLSDSGFYLCAWIPVTGRANYEQYFGPGTRLTVT.

In this sample, this clone turned up once. V is TRBV28 and J is TRBJ2-3, with D unresolved. V was shortened by 5 bases and J by 4 bases, with 10 bases between the two germline ends. This CDR3 spans 13 amino acids. The V gene's germline CDR1 is MDHEN and CDR2 SYDVKM. In nucleotides, the CDR3 is TGTGCCAGCAGTCCCTCCCGGTCAGATACGCAGTATTTT. This translates into CASSPSRSDTQYF.

CDR3 nucleotides: TGTGCCAGCAGCGGTAAACAACTAGCGGGAGTTTACAATGAGCAGTTCTTC. Its protein product is CASSGKQLAGVYNEQFF. This chain links TRBV5-5 with TRBJ2-1; 11 bases line up with TRBD2. The germline V gene has CDR1 SGHKS and CDR2 YYEKEE (reference sequence). This CDR3 comprises 17 residues. J lost 4 bases, V lost 4 bases, and 10 bases had no gene match.

The gene calls are TRBV28 and TRBJ2-5; D not certain. The CDR3 length is 14 residues. Trimming removed 4 bases at V and 5 bases at J, with 14 bases between. Germline lookup yields CDR1 MDHEN and CDR2 SYDVKM. The CDR3 DNA follows: TGTGCCAGCAGTTCGCGGCCGCATAAGGAGACCCAGTACTTC. The encoded protein is CASSSRPHKETQYF.